The 26 T cell receptor beta chains given below trace back to one sample, sequenced in a study of cytomegalovirus exposure and HLA in healthy donors. The data were produced by immunoSEQ multiplex PCR, yet TCRdb's version contains in-frame clones alone and is incomplete. The sample contains roughly 250,000 clones, around nine tenths of which appear only once. Material for sequencing was PBMCs. These receptors came from a man between 18 and 35 years old in good health and CMV-seronegative.

The chain combines TRBV5-6 with TRBJ2-7; perhaps TRBD1 as D (5 bases). Trimming stripped 3 bases from V and 7 bases from J, with 11 bases between. Germline CDR1 reads SGHDT; CDR2 reads YYEEEE. This CDR3 has 12 residues. The DNA of the CDR3 is TGTGCCAGCAGCTATCAGGGCCCTGAGCAGTACTTC. It encodes CASSYQGPEQYF.

J is TRBJ2-7 and V is TRBV9; 8 positions agree with TRBD2. The trim removed 2 bases at V and 3 bases at J, leaving 4 bases unmatched. The CDR3 loop spans 14 amino acids. Germline values: CDR1 SGDLS, CDR2 YYNGEE. The chain's CDR3 is CASSVGGDSYEQYF. In DNA form, the CDR3 reads TGTGCCAGCAGCGTCGGGGGGGATAGCTACGAGCAGTACTTC.

The rearrangement joins TRBV7-2 to TRBJ2-3; TRBD2 agrees at 8 bases. V lost 3 bases, J lost 5 bases, and 1 base stayed unmatched. Germline V gene data show CDR1 as SGHTA and CDR2 as FQGNSA. The CDR3 is made up of 13 amino acids. CDR3: CASSFTSGDTQYF. In nucleotides, the CDR3 is TGTGCCAGCAGCTTCACTAGCGGAGATACGCAGTATTTT.

This sequence joins TRBV19 and TRBJ1-6; the match to TRBD1 covers 8 bases. V gave up 1 base and J gave up 9 bases; unmatched junction bases: 14. Germline V gene sequence: CDR1 LNHDA, CDR2 SQIVND (reference sequence). CDR3 length equals 18 residues. The DNA for the CDR3 is TGTGCCAGTAGTATAGTTGGTTACCGGGACAGGCACGGTTCACCCCTCCACTTT. This translates into CASSIVGYRDRHGSPLHF.

CDR3 DNA sequence: TGTGCCAGCAGTTTGACAGGGGACGGGGATACGCAGTATTTT. Its protein is CASSLTGDGDTQYF. J is TRBJ2-3 and V is TRBV27, with 8 nucleotides matching TRBD1. V lost 3 bases, J lost 6 bases, and 5 bases stayed unmatched. This CDR3 has 14 residues. CDR1 and CDR2 from the germline V gene are MNHEY and SMNVEV (reference sequence).

A remark on this clone: At one end, the junction sequence differs from germline, possibly due to a read error. The rearrangement joins TRBV7-8 to TRBJ2-1, with 10 bases aligning to TRBD2. The CDR3 is 14 amino acids. Germline V gene lookup returns CDR1 SGHVS and CDR2 FQNEAQ. DNA for the CDR3: TGTGCCAGCAGCCTAGCGGGAGTGAGTAATGAGCAGTTCTTC. Its translation is CASSLAGVSNEQFF.

The rearrangement joins TRBV5-1 to TRBJ2-1; possible D gene TRBD1, 6 bases. Germline values: CDR1 SGHRS, CDR2 YFSETQ. Trimming removed 0 bases from V and 4 bases from J, with 14 bases in between. The CDR3 has 16 amino acids. CDR3 loop: CASSLGVGTKYNEQFF. CDR3 bases: TGCGCCAGCAGCTTGGGTGTCGGGACAAAGTACAATGAGCAGTTCTTC.

The V call is TRBV5-4, the J call TRBJ2-2, with 7 bases lining up with TRBD2. CDR1 is SGHNT, CDR2 YYREEE, per germline (reference sequence). The junction had 9 bases not matched to a gene; V was cut back by 7 bases and J by 0 bases. The CDR3 totals 16 residues. CDR3 nucleotides: TGTGCCAGCTCGGGGGGAGGCGCCGCGAACACCGGGGAGCTGTTTTTT. Translation gives CASSGGGAANTGELFF.

J is TRBJ2-7 and V is TRBV5-4, with D possibly being TRBD2 (5 bases). This CDR3 is built from 14 residues. Germline CDR1 SGHNT, CDR2 YYREEE (reference sequence). V was trimmed by 5 bases and J by 7 bases, leaving 19 bases between them. The CDR3 nucleotides read TGTGCCAGCAGTCCCAGAGGGAAATCGGGAGAGCAGTACTTC. Its translation: CASSPRGKSGEQYF.

The genes are TRBV7-8 and TRBJ1-6; 9 nucleotides match TRBD1. Per germline, CDR1 SGHVS and CDR2 FQNEAQ. This CDR3 contains 15 residues. V trimming: 5 bases; J trimming: 7 bases; junction bases outside the gene matches: 6. CDR3 sequence: CASSRTGTGNSPLHF. For the CDR3, the DNA is TGTGCCAGCAGCAGAACCGGGACAGGGAATTCACCCCTCCACTTT.

V is TRBV27 and J is TRBJ2-7; tentatively, D is TRBD1 (6 bases). The V and J ends lost 6 bases and 5 bases respectively, with 17 bases between them. The CDR3 totals 14 residues. Germline CDR1 is MNHEY and CDR2 is SMNVEV (reference sequence). CDR3 DNA sequence: TGTGCCAGCAGCCCTACAGATACAGGGCACGAGCAGTACTTC. Protein: CASSPTDTGHEQYF.

This chain joins TRBV7-2 and TRBJ2-7; the match to TRBD2 covers 9 bases. The germline CDR1 and CDR2 sequences are SGHTA and FQGNSA. The trim removed 5 bases at V and 6 bases at J, leaving 11 bases unmatched. This CDR3 has 15 amino acids. This CDR3 reads CASSGSGTSLFEQYF. DNA of the CDR3: TGTGCCAGCAGCGGTTCGGGGACTAGCCTCTTCGAGCAGTACTTC.

The chain joins TRBV6-5 to TRBJ1-6; D is uncertain. This CDR3 spans 15 amino acids. Germline V gene sequence: CDR1 MNHEY, CDR2 SVGAGI. V lost 7 bases and J 6 bases, leaving 16 bases between the germline ends. The CDR3 nucleotides are TGTGCCAGCACCCAACAGTCACTGCCTAATTCACCCCTCCACTTT. This sequence encodes CASTQQSLPNSPLHF.

A single count supports this clone. DNA of the CDR3: TGCGCCAGCAGCCAAGTTATAGGGCGGGGACAGGGAATGCCCCAGCATTTT. Its protein product is CASSQVIGRGQGMPQHF. This chain connects TRBV4-1 to TRBJ1-5, with 9 nucleotides matching TRBD1. The length of the CDR3 is 17 residues. Germline V lookup: CDR1 MGHRA, CDR2 YSYEKL. Trimming removed 1 base from V and 9 bases from J; junction bases left unmatched: 13.

The rearrangement uses TRBV7-5 and TRBJ1-3. TRBV7-5 is a documented pseudogene. The CDR3 is made up of 13 amino acids. CDR3 DNA sequence: TGTGTCAGAAGCTTAAGGAGGGGAAACACCATATATTTT. This codes for CVRSLRRGNTIYF.

The chain couples TRBV5-1 to TRBJ1-2, with a weak D call TRBD1 (6 bases). Per the germline V gene, CDR1 is SGHRS and CDR2 is YFSETQ. This CDR3 is 14 amino acids long. V lost 4 bases to trimming and J lost 1 base, with 11 bases between them. CDR3 coding DNA: TGCGCCAGCAGCCCCGACAGGTTTAACTATGGCTACACCTTC. Its protein product is CASSPDRFNYGYTF.

V gene TRBV5-6 combines with J gene TRBJ2-3, with TRBD1 as a possible D gene (5 bases). The CDR3 is 14 residues long. With 1 base removed from V and 1 base from J, the gap between germline ends came to 7 bases. Germline V gene data show CDR1 as SGHDT and CDR2 as YYEEEE. CDR3: CASSLFRGTDTQYF. DNA for the CDR3: TGTGCCAGCAGCTTGTTCAGGGGCACAGATACGCAGTATTTT.

The chain is built from TRBV28 and TRBJ1-6, with D hard to call. The CDR3 is 12 amino acids. Germline V gives CDR1 MDHEN, CDR2 SYDVKM. V lost 4 bases to trimming and J lost 10 bases, with 8 bases between them. The CDR3 is CASSSVMSPLHF. CDR3 nucleotide sequence: TGTGCCAGCAGTTCCGTTATGTCACCCCTCCACTTT.

This clone was detected only a few times. The chain recombines TRBV12-5 with TRBJ2-2, with TRBD2 matching 10 bases. The length of the CDR3 is 15 residues. Germline V gives CDR1 LGHNT, CDR2 FRNRAP. V shed 1 base, J shed 4 bases, and the junction held 0 bases outside the gene matches. The CDR3 DNA sequence: TGTGCTAGTGGTTTGGGGACTAGCGGCACCGGGGAGCTGTTTTTT. Translated: CASGLGTSGTGELFF.

This chain links TRBV9 with TRBJ2-3, with D maybe TRBD2 (6 bases). The CDR3 extends over 14 amino acids. The germline V gene has CDR1 SGDLS and CDR2 YYNGEE. The V and J ends lost 3 bases and 2 bases respectively, with 10 bases between them. The DNA for the CDR3 is TGTGCCAGCAGCGCGGGGACTCTCACAGATACGCAGTATTTT. This sequence encodes CASSAGTLTDTQYF.

The V and J genes are TRBV6-6 and TRBJ1-2; possibly TRBD1 for D (5 bases). V was cut by 0 bases and J by 3 bases, with 5 bases left in between. The CDR3 is 13 residues long. Germline CDR1 reads MNHNY; CDR2 reads SVGAGI (reference sequence). As DNA, the CDR3 is TGTGCCAGCAGTTACTCAGGGGACTATGGCTACACCTTC. Its translation: CASSYSGDYGYTF.

The chain links TRBV28 to TRBJ1-5, with TRBD1 identical over 9 bases. V gave up 6 bases and J gave up 6 bases; unmatched junction bases: 9. CDR3 length equals 15 residues. Germline CDR1 reads MDHEN; CDR2 reads SYDVKM. The CDR3 here is CASSLGQGRSQPQHF. As DNA, the CDR3 is TGTGCCAGCAGCCTTGGACAGGGGCGAAGTCAGCCCCAGCATTTT.

The CDR3 DNA reads TGTGCCAGCAGTTTAGGACAGTCCGTCAATGAGCAGTTCTTC. This encodes CASSLGQSVNEQFF. J is TRBJ2-1 and V is TRBV27, with D possibly TRBD1 on 6 matching bases. With 2 bases removed from V and 6 bases from J, the gap between germline ends came to 11 bases. Germline CDR1 is MNHEY and CDR2 is SMNVEV (reference sequence). The CDR3 sequence is 14 residues long.

CDR3 residues: CAWSVGQLNEKLFF. CDR3 DNA: TGTGCCTGGAGTGTGGGACAGTTAAATGAAAAACTGTTTTTT. V usage is TRBV30 and J usage is TRBJ1-4; 7 positions match TRBD1. The trim removed 0 bases at V and 5 bases at J, leaving 3 bases unmatched. The CDR3 has 14 amino acids. Germline values: CDR1 GTSNPN, CDR2 SVGIG (reference sequence). The full variable domain, its missing parts supplied by reference TRBV30 and TRBJ1-4, is SQTIHQWPATLVQPVGSPLSLECTVEGTSNPNLYWYRQAAGRGLQLLFYSVGIGQISSEVPQNLSASRPQDRQFILSSKKLLLSDSGFYLCAWSVGQLNEKLFFGSGTQLSVL.

This chain links TRBV5-6 with TRBJ2-7, with 9 bases aligning to TRBD2. The junction had 9 bases not matched to a gene; V was cut back by 0 bases and J by 5 bases. Per germline, CDR1 SGHDT and CDR2 YYEEEE. The CDR3 runs to 16 residues. As DNA, the CDR3 is TGTGCCAGCAGCTTGGCGCGGGCGGGGGGGCCCCACGAGCAGTACTTC. Translating gives CASSLARAGGPHEQYF.

The chain links TRBV19 to TRBJ2-1, with 16 positions matching TRBD2. Germline assignment: CDR1 LNHDA and CDR2 SQIVND (reference sequence). V lost 4 bases to trimming and J lost 4 bases; unmatched junction nucleotides: 7. This CDR3 spans 18 amino acids. The CDR3 bases are TGTGCCAGTAGTAGATCCGGGACTAGCGGGGGGGTATACAATGAGCAGTTCTTC. It translates to CASSRSGTSGGVYNEQFF. Full variable domain (missing parts from reference TRBV19 and TRBJ2-1): DGGITQSPKYLFRKEGQNVTLSCEQNLNHDAMYWYRQDPGQGLRLIYYSQIVNDFQKGDIAEGYSVSREKKESFPLTVTSAQKNPTAFYLCASSRSGTSGGVYNEQFFGPGTRLTVL.